This entry lists 5 T cell receptor beta chains sequenced from one sample in a study of blood T cell repertoires in COVID-19. The repertoire was sequenced with immunoSEQ multiplex PCR; TCRdb's copy has only in-frame clones and lacks some. The sample includes about 43,000 clones, roughly 86% of them seen just once. The sample taken for sequencing was peripheral blood. The receptors were gathered from a man in his fifties or sixties with active COVID-19.

This clone was seen just once. The chain is built from TRBV7-2 and TRBJ2-4; maybe TRBD1 (6 bases). Germline-derived CDR1 and CDR2 are SGHTA and FQGNSA. V was clipped by 4 bases and J by 4 bases, with 14 bases between them. The CDR3 has 15 residues. CDR3 protein: CASSSTFQGKNIQYF. CDR3 sequence (DNA): TGTGCCAGCAGCTCCACCTTCCAGGGGAAAAACATTCAGTACTTC.

The CDR3 nucleotides are TGTGCCAGCAGTTACGGGTCTGGGAGCTACGAGCAGTACTTC. Protein product: CASSYGSGSYEQYF. The chain recombines TRBV6-5 with TRBJ2-7; a possible D gene is TRBD2 (5 bases). CDR1 and CDR2 from the germline V gene are MNHEY and SVGAGI. CDR3 length: 14 amino acids. V lost 2 bases to trimming and J lost 3 bases, with 11 bases between them.

The chain carries TRBV11-3 and TRBJ2-7; 10 bases fit TRBD1. Trimming took 5 bases from V and 5 from J; bases not matched to a gene: 9. The CDR3 is made up of 15 amino acids. The germline gives CDR1 SGHNT, CDR2 YENEEA. CDR3 in amino acids: CASSPGTGVINEQYF. For the CDR3, the DNA is TGTGCCAGCAGCCCCGGGACAGGGGTTATCAACGAGCAGTACTTC. Combining the CDR3 with reference TRBV11-3 and TRBJ2-7 gives the whole variable domain EAGVVQSPRYKIIEKKQPVAFWCNPISGHNTLYWYLQNLGQGPELLIRYENEEAVDDSQLPKDRFSAERLKGVDSTLKIQPAELGDSAVYLCASSPGTGVINEQYFGPGTRLTVT.

The V and J genes are TRBV27 and TRBJ1-3; the match to TRBD1 covers 8 bases. Germline lookup yields CDR1 MNHEY and CDR2 SMNVEV (reference sequence). The CDR3 runs to 14 residues. After removal of 7 bases from V and 2 bases from J, the junction contained 4 bases not matched to a gene. The CDR3: CASKAGGPGNTIYF. CDR3 bases: TGTGCCAGCAAAGCAGGGGGCCCTGGAAACACCATATATTTT.

This sequence joins TRBV7-9 and TRBJ1-1, with D perhaps matching TRBD1 (6 bases). The CDR3 covers 15 residues. Deletions cut 5 bases from V and 4 bases from J, with 17 bases between. Germline CDR1 and CDR2: SEHNR and FQNEAQ (reference sequence). CDR3 DNA sequence: TGTGCCAGCAGCCGGGTCCCGACAGGAGGCACTGAAGCTTTCTTT. This encodes CASSRVPTGGTEAFF.